Listed here are 13 T cell receptor beta chains from one sample, sequenced in a study of CD8+ T cells in alopecia areata. The treatment is: oral pan-JAK inhibitor, 5-10 mg twice daily. The sequencing template was cDNA reverse transcribed from extracted RNA. Some clones are missing from TCRdb's copy, which holds only in-frame ones; the method was immunoSEQ multiplex PCR. The table has around 190,000 clones, roughly 60% seen once. This specimen was CD4+ T cells sorted from blood, taken at week 24, from a patient treated with tofacitinib. These receptors were obtained from a human donor with alopecia areata.

The V call is TRBV19, the J call TRBJ2-7; D uncertain. Trimming cost V 5 bases and J 3 bases, with 11 bases left between them. The CDR3 is 13 residues long. Germline lookup yields CDR1 LNHDA and CDR2 SQIVND (reference sequence). CDR3 bases: TGTGCCAGTAGTCGAGCTGACAACTACGAGCAGTACTTC. This gives the protein CASSRADNYEQYF.

This clone was seen repeatedly, ten times or more. J is TRBJ2-7 and V is TRBV18, with D maybe TRBD2 (5 bases). This CDR3 has 14 residues. The V gene's germline CDR1 is KGHSH and CDR2 LQKENI. The V end was cut by 4 bases, the J end by 2 bases, with 12 bases between. The CDR3 DNA reads as TGTGCCAGCTCACTCTCAAACGGGGCCTACGAGCAGTACTTC. Translation: CASSLSNGAYEQYF.

V gene TRBV7-2 combines with J gene TRBJ1-4, with 7 positions matching TRBD1. The CDR3 sequence is 15 residues long. Germline V CDR1 and CDR2: SGHTA, FQGNSA. V was pared by 1 base and J by 8 bases, with 7 bases of the junction left unmatched. CDR3 DNA: TGTGCCAGCAGCTTAGATGGCAGGGGGGACGAAAAACTGTTTTTT. Translated, it gives CASSLDGRGDEKLFF. Supplemented by reference TRBV7-2 and TRBJ1-4, the full variable domain reads GAGVSQSPSNKVTEKGKDVELRCDPISGHTALYWYRQSLGQGLEFLIYFQGNSAPDKSGLPSDRFSAERTGGSVSTLTIQRTQQEDSAVYLCASSLDGRGDEKLFFGSGTQLSVL.

The chain combines TRBV7-2 with TRBJ1-2; a weak D match, TRBD1 (6 bases). The CDR3 has 16 residues. V lost 1 base to trimming and J lost 6 bases, with 18 bases between them. The germline V gene has CDR1 SGHTA and CDR2 FQGNSA. CDR3 bases: TGTGCCAGCAGCTTAGAAGGACTCATCGGGGGCGATGGCTACACCTTC. Amino acids: CASSLEGLIGGDGYTF.

This chain connects TRBV30 to TRBJ1-1; TRBD1 might be the D (5 bases). V was cut by 5 bases and J by 0 bases, with 16 bases left in between. Looked up from germline, CDR1 is GTSNPN and CDR2 is SVGIG (reference sequence). The length of the CDR3 is 15 residues. This CDR3 reads CAWSAQVPMNTEAFF. The DNA of the CDR3 is TGTGCCTGGTCGGCACAGGTCCCTATGAACACTGAAGCTTTCTTT.

This chain joins TRBV6-1 and TRBJ1-1; 7 nucleotides agree with TRBD1. Germline V CDR1 and CDR2: MNHNS, SASEGT. The V gene end was trimmed by 4 bases and the J gene end by 0 bases; junction bases not matched to a gene: 5. This CDR3 has 15 amino acids. CDR3 amino acids: CASSVGTVVNTEAFF. CDR3 DNA: TGTGCCAGCAGTGTGGGGACAGTAGTGAACACTGAAGCTTTCTTT.

This chain uses TRBV5-6 with TRBJ2-2; D is undetermined. Deletions cut 0 bases from V and 6 bases from J, with 9 bases between. The germline V gene has CDR1 SGHDT and CDR2 YYEEEE. There are 14 residues in the CDR3. For the CDR3, the DNA is TGTGCCAGCAGCTTGGGGCGATTTGCCGGGGAGCTGTTTTTT. Amino acid sequence: CASSLGRFAGELFF. The whole variable domain, remainder taken from reference TRBV5-6 and TRBJ2-2, is DAGVTQSPTHLIKTRGQQVTLRCSPKSGHDTVSWYQQALGQGPQFIFQYYEEEERQRGNFPDRFSGHQFPNYSSELNVNALLLGDSALYLCASSLGRFAGELFFGEGSRLTVL.

This clone was recorded once. The CDR3 is CASSPPGRENYGYTF. The CDR3 nucleotides are TGTGCCAGCAGCCCCCCGGGGAGAGAGAACTATGGCTACACCTTC. J is TRBJ1-2 and V is TRBV5-6; the D is unclear. Trimming stripped 4 bases from V and 2 bases from J, with 15 bases between. The CDR3 is made up of 15 amino acids. CDR1 is SGHDT and CDR2 is YYEEEE in the germline V gene.

The chain uses TRBV18 and TRBJ2-1; TRBD1 aligns across 8 bases. CDR3 length: 20 amino acids. V lost 1 base and J lost 4; bases outside the gene matches: 18. Germline assignment: CDR1 KGHSH and CDR2 LQKENI. CDR3 sequence: CASSPRPSGGRGQVYNEQFF. The DNA of the CDR3 is TGTGCCAGCTCACCACGCCCCTCAGGGGGCAGGGGGCAAGTATACAATGAGCAGTTCTTC.

This clone was seen just once. The J gene is TRBJ2-7, the V gene TRBV5-1, with 7 positions matching TRBD1. The germline gives CDR1 SGHRS, CDR2 YFSETQ. The V gene end was trimmed by 1 base and the J gene end by 2 bases; junction bases not matched to a gene: 3. This CDR3 is 14 amino acids long. The CDR3 DNA follows: TGCGCCAGCAGCTTGTTGGGACAGACCTACGAGCAGTACTTC. It yields the protein CASSLLGQTYEQYF. Full variable domain (rest looked up from reference TRBV5-1 and TRBJ2-7): KAGVTQTPRYLIKTRGQQVTLSCSPISGHRSVSWYQQTPGQGLQFLFEYFSETQRNKGNFPGRFSGRQFSNSRSEMNVSTLELGDSALYLCASSLLGQTYEQYFGPGTRLTVT.

The V and J genes are TRBV25-1 and TRBJ1-4; tentative D call: TRBD1 (6 bases). V was cut by 6 bases and J by 6 bases, with 17 bases left in between. Germline V gene sequence: CDR1 MGHDK, CDR2 SYGVNS. CDR3 length equals 15 residues. CDR3 loop: CASSLTGTPYEKLFF. CDR3 coding DNA: TGTGCCAGCAGCTTGACCGGGACACCATATGAAAAACTGTTTTTT. Full variable domain (remainder filled in from reference TRBV25-1 and TRBJ1-4): EADIYQTPRYLVIGTGKKITLECSQTMGHDKMYWYQQDPGMELHLIHYSYGVNSTEKGDLSSESTVSRIRTEHFPLTLESARPSHTSQYLCASSLTGTPYEKLFFGSGTQLSVL.

The chain recombines TRBV6-4 with TRBJ1-5; D is unclear. CDR1 MRHNA and CDR2 SNTAGT come from the germline V gene. The V end was cut by 8 bases, the J end by 1 base, with 12 bases between. This CDR3 comprises 14 residues. CDR3 sequence reads: CASGVGLSNQPQHF. In nucleotides, the CDR3 is TGTGCCAGCGGGGTGGGTTTGAGCAATCAGCCCCAGCATTTT.

The chain recombines TRBV5-1 with TRBJ1-1; the D gene is possibly TRBD1 (6 bases). Germline V gene data show CDR1 as SGHRS and CDR2 as YFSETQ. CDR3 size: 14 residues. V was cut by 2 bases and J by 1 base, with 9 bases left in between. This CDR3 reads CASSFAGENTEAFF. Written as DNA, the CDR3 is TGCGCCAGCAGCTTTGCAGGGGAGAACACTGAAGCTTTCTTT. Together with reference TRBV5-1 and TRBJ1-1, the CDR3 gives the full variable domain: KAGVTQTPRYLIKTRGQQVTLSCSPISGHRSVSWYQQTPGQGLQFLFEYFSETQRNKGNFPGRFSGRQFSNSRSEMNVSTLELGDSALYLCASSFAGENTEAFFGQGTRLTVV.